This T cell receptor beta chain was identified during a study of T cells in narcolepsy. Study-level information: Patients with NT1 or NT2 and healthy control donors were enrolled.

About this clone itself: The antigen is unknown.

Germline V gene lookup returns CDR1 DFQATT and CDR2 SNEGSKA (reference sequence). The CDR3 totals 11 residues. The V end was cut by 3 bases, the J end by 9 bases, with 9 bases between. Assay: immunoSEQ multiplex PCR; the TCRdb copy retains only in-frame clones and omits some. The table records some 30,000 clones, approximately 86% of them present only once. General study points: No autoreactive T cell clone sequences appeared in some memory CD4+ repertoires. Healthy controls reportedly lacked the autoreactive clonotypes serially found in patients' blood. Comparing one patient's CSF and blood CD4+ clonotypes highlighted HCRT- and TRIB2-specific autoreactive clonotypes.

Sequences were obtained from CD45RA- memory CD4+ T cells from PBMCs. V gene TRBV20-1 combines with J gene TRBJ2-1, with no clear D. The source is a human donor with narcolepsy. In nucleotides, the CDR3 is TGCAGTGCTAGTCAGATTCCTGAGCAGTTCTTC. Amino acid sequence: CSASQIPEQFF.